This T cell receptor beta chain comes out of a study of T-cell reconstitution after alpha-beta-depleted transplantation in children. For TCRbeta, the library was prepared with unique molecular identifiers. A single record per CDR3 protein comes from TCRdb applying MiXCR to the PCR reads. This table holds 450,000 to 600,000 distinct CDR3 sequences, approximately 12% found once. CDR1 is LNHDA, CDR2 SQIVND, per germline (reference sequence). CDR3 size: 16 residues. The junction had 9 bases not matched to a gene; V was cut back by 3 bases and J by 7 bases. Study-level results: Reported findings indicate that, about two months after transplant, alpha-beta T cells came from several hundred expanded clones, which were derived from non-depleted graft cells. At one year after transplant, newly produced T cells mostly accounted for T-cell counts and diversity. Surviving recipient T cells and thymic progenitors underlay high day-60 TCRbeta diversity in some patients.

This clonotype was seen many times. As yet, its antigen is unknown. This TCR came from a male patient younger than 18 who had a stem cell transplant for acute myeloid leukemia, so the T cells may come from the graft donor. The V gene is TRBV19, the J gene TRBJ2-1; TRBD2 agrees at 10 bases. This specimen was PBMCs, mostly from graft donor cells, taken 360 days after TCRalphabeta/CD19-depleted stem cell transplant. CDR3 protein: CASSILSGLAFNEQFF. DNA of the CDR3: TGTGCCAGTAGTATTCTGTCGGGACTAGCGTTTAATGAGCAGTTCTTC.